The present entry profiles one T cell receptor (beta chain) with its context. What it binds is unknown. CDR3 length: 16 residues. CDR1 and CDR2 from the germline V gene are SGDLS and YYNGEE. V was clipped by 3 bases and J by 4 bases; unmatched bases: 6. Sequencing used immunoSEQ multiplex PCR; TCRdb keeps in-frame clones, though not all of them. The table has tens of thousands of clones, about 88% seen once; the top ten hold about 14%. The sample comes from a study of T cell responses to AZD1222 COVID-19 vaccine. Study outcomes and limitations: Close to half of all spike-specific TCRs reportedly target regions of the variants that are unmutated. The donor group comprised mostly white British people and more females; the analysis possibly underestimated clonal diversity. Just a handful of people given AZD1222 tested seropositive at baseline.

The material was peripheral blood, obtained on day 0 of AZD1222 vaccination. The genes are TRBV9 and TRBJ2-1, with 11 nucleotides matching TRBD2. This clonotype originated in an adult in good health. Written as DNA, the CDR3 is TGTGCCAGCAGCGCTACTAGCGGGGGTTCTTACAATGAGCAGTTCTTC. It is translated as CASSATSGGSYNEQFF. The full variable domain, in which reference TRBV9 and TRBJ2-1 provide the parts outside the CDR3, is DSGVTQTPKHLITATGQRVTLRCSPRSGDLSVYWYQQSLDQGLQFLIQYYNGEERAKGNILERFSAQQFPDLHSELNLSSLELGDSALYFCASSATSGGSYNEQFFGPGTRLTVL.